This T cell receptor (beta chain) was recorded in a study of vaccination and CD4 T cells after COVID-19. The overall study: In the convalescent group, nasal swab PCR was SARS-CoV-2 positive; about nine cases were mild and one severe. The authors used overlapping spike peptides from SARS-CoV-2, HCoV-NL63, HCoV-OC43 and HCoV-229E to stimulate cells. Median time from second vaccine dose to sampling was over 55 days (14 to 241).

Concerning this clonotype itself: Its matching antigen is unknown.

Researchers used the Oncomine TCR Beta short-read assay to sequence DNA from cultured CD4+ T cells. Each CDR3 protein is one row after TCRdb ran MiXCR on the PCR reads. The repertoire holds some 12,000 distinct CDR3 sequences, with approximately 49% as singletons. Treatment meaning: approximately nine-day PBMC culture with coronavirus spike peptide pools or control peptides (ViraFEST assay). After 10 days of culture, CD4+ T cells were negatively selected. Germline V gene data show CDR1 as SGHRS and CDR2 as YFSETQ. The CDR3 consists of 14 residues. V shed 4 bases and J shed 5 bases, with 13 bases lying between them.

The sequencing input was CD4+ T cells from blood, cultured in vitro. The TCR was taken from a human donor who had recovered from COVID-19. The rearrangement uses TRBV5-1 and TRBJ1-5, with TRBD1 as a possible D gene (6 bases). The CDR3 DNA sequence: TGCGCCAGCAGCGGGGGGGGGCGCGATCAGCCCCAGCATTTT. Protein: CASSGGGRDQPQHF.